This TCR beta chain was captured in a study of cytomegalovirus exposure and HLA in healthy donors. As to this clone: Its antigen is as yet unknown.

J gave up 7 bases and V 3 bases, and 8 bases lay outside the gene matches. Germline loops: CDR1 SGDLS, CDR2 YYNGEE. The CDR3 length is 15 residues. Study outcomes and limitations: The study found most TCR sequences rare, yet found some public TCRs in many donors. V- and J-gene trimming of TCR beta was linked (in a later analysis) to a missense DCLRE1C variant. 164 TCR beta chains were listed as cytomegalovirus-associated.

Primers for the PCR totalled 60 Vbeta and 13 Jbeta. Profiling relied on immunoSEQ multiplex PCR, and the TCRdb table lists in-frame clones only, not all of them. The sample lists about 160,000 clones, around four fifths occurring once. The sequenced sample consisted of PBMCs. V is TRBV9 and J is TRBJ2-7, with 12 positions matching TRBD1. This TCR came from a female donor in good health and CMV-seronegative. The CDR3: CASSAPGQGAGEQYF. Here the CDR3 DNA reads TGTGCCAGCAGCGCTCCGGGACAGGGGGCAGGGGAGCAGTACTTC.